A selection of T cell receptor beta chains follows, all from one sample in a study of cytomegalovirus exposure and HLA in healthy donors. Generated by immunoSEQ multiplex PCR, the TCRdb table keeps only in-frame clones and is missing some. The sample consists of 150,000 to 200,000 clones, 79% of them appearing once. The source material was PBMCs. These TCRs come from a girl aged 5-17 years in good health and CMV-seropositive. Each CDR3 is given with its conserved first and last residue. A D gene is named only where the DNA matches it firmly. The listing skips clone size in some rows; elsewhere it reads once, few, many or a size class.

TRBJ2-1 TRBV7-7 - once TGTGCCAGCAGTGGTGGGGGGGCGTCCTACAATGAGCAGTTCTTC CASSGGGASYNEQFF
TRBJ2-1 TRBV11-2 TRBD1 - TGTGCCAGCAGTTTTACCGGGACAGCATACAATGAGCAGTTCTTC CASSFTGTAYNEQFF
TRBJ2-7 TRBV20-1 - - TGCAGTGCCGAGGCCGGCTACGAGCAGTACTTC CSAEAGYEQYF
TRBJ1-6 TRBV5-8 - few TGTGCCAGCAGCTTCTACCCAGGGTATAATTCACCCCTCCACTTT CASSFYPGYNSPLHF
TRBJ1-2 TRBV27 - - TGTGCCAGCAGTCGGCCCGGGAGTCCTGGTGGCTACACCTTC CASSRPGSPGGYTF
TRBJ1-5 TRBV2 - - TGTGCCAGCAGTGCACCCGGGACAAACAATCAGCCCCAGCATTTT CASSAPGTNNQPQHF
TRBJ1-2 TRBV10-3 - once TGTGCCATCAGTGGCACGACAGGCCGTCTAAACTATGGCTACACCTTC CAISGTTGRLNYGYTF
TRBJ2-5 TRBV6-6 TRBD1 once TGTGCCAGCAGTTACCCGCAGGGGGCTAGTGGAGAGACCCAGTACTTC CASSYPQGASGETQYF
TRBJ2-5 TRBV9 TRBD2 - TGTGCCAGCAGCGTAGGCCCCCTGAGCGGGGGTTTTTCAAGGGGGGAGACCCAGTACTTC CASSVGPLSGGFSRGETQYF
TRBJ2-6 TRBV4-1 TRBD1 - TGCGCCAGCAGCCGGGACAGCTCTGGGGCCAACGTCCTGACTTTC CASSRDSSGANVLTF
TRBJ1-2 TRBV4-3 - - TGCGCCAGCAGCCAAGAGCAGGGGCAGGGCTACACCTTC CASSQEQGQGYTF
TRBJ1-2 TRBV28 - - TGTGCCAGCAGGTGGACGGGGGGTGGTGGCTACACCTTC CASRWTGGGGYTF
TRBJ2-2 TRBV10-3 TRBD1 - TGTGCCATCAGTCCCCCCTGGACAGGGATGTACACCGGGGAGCTGTTTTTT CAISPPWTGMYTGELFF
TRBJ1-5 TRBV7-8 TRBD1 once TGTGCCAGCAGCTTTTCGACAGGGGGCAATCAGCCCCAGCATTTT CASSFSTGGNQPQHF
TRBJ1-2 TRBV7-9 - few TGTGCCAGCAGCTTAGAGTGGGGGGGCGCTAACTATGGCTACACCTTC CASSLEWGGANYGYTF
TRBJ2-1 TRBV27 TRBD2 once TGTGCCAGCACAACCTCAAGGACTAGCGGAAACTACAATGAGCAGTTCTTC CASTTSRTSGNYNEQFF
TRBJ1-6 TRBV27 TRBD1 - TGTGCCAGCAGTTTATCGGGACAGGCGAATTCACCCCTCCACTTT CASSLSGQANSPLHF
TRBJ1-3 TRBV9 - - TGTGCCAGCACCAGTGGGAGTGTAAGAAACACCATATATTTT CASTSGSVRNTIYF
TRBJ2-3 TRBV10-2 TRBD2 - TGCGCCACGGGGCAGCAGCGGGGGGTTGATACGCAGTATTTT CATGQQRGVDTQYF
TRBJ2-7 TRBV5-5 - - TGTGCCAGCAGCCAAGGCCGGGACAACCCCCCCTACGAGCAGTACTTC CASSQGRDNPPYEQYF
TRBJ2-7 TRBV15 TRBD1 once TGTGCCACCAGCAGAGACAAGGACAGGGCTTACGAGCAGTACTTC CATSRDKDRAYEQYF
TRBJ2-7 TRBV7-2 - - TGTGCCAGCAGCTTCGGGGTTAGCGAGCAGTACTTC CASSFGVSEQYF
TRBJ1-5 TRBV6-5 TRBD1 - TGTGCCAGCAGGAAGACAGGGGGAGGCAATCAGCCCCAGCATTTT CASRKTGGGNQPQHF
TRBJ1-1 TRBV6-5 TRBD1 - TGTGCCAGCAGTTGGGACAGGGGGAGTGTGAACACTGAAGCTTTCTTT CASSWDRGSVNTEAFF
TRBJ2-2 TRBV2 - - TGTGCCAGCAGTGTCAGCACCGGGGAGCTGTTTTTT CASSVSTGELFF
TRBJ2-7 TRBV5-1 - - TGCGCCAGCAGCTCCGAAGCGGGCTACGAGCAGTACTTC CASSSEAGYEQYF
TRBJ2-1 TRBV6-5 - - TGTGCCAGCAGTCAAAGCGGTAGCTCCTACAATGAGCAGTTCTTC CASSQSGSSYNEQFF
TRBJ2-3 TRBV9 TRBD2 - TGTGCCAGCAGCACCAGCGGGGGAGCCACAGATACGCAGTATTTT CASSTSGGATDTQYF
TRBJ1-2 TRBV7-7 TRBD1 - TGTGCCAGCAGCTTACGGGAGGGGGCCTACTATGGCTACACCTTC CASSLREGAYYGYTF
TRBJ2-2 TRBV5-4 TRBD1 - TGTGCCAGCAGCCCAAACAGGGGCGGGGAGCTGTTTTTT CASSPNRGGELFF
TRBJ2-1 TRBV5-1 TRBD2 few TGCGCCAGCAGTTCTAGCGGGGGTTACAATGAGCAGTTCTTC CASSSSGGYNEQFF
TRBJ1-6 TRBV5-6 - - TGTGCCAGCAGCTTAACGGGATATTCACCCCTCCACTTT CASSLTGYSPLHF
TRBJ2-4 TRBV27 - - TGTGCCAGCGGTAGCGGTGGGTTTCTAGCCAAAAACATTCAGTACTTC CASGSGGFLAKNIQYF
TRBJ2-1 TRBV15 - - TGTGCCACCAGCAGAGATGGGGCCGAAGGGTATGAGCAGTTCTTC CATSRDGAEGYEQFF
TRBJ2-7 TRBV2 - - TGTGCCAGCAGTGTTGAGGGCGGTTCCTACGAGCAGTACTTC CASSVEGGSYEQYF
TRBJ1-1 TRBV18 TRBD1 - TGTGCCAGCTCACCCTACACCCGGCAGGGGGCGAACACTGAAGCTTTCTTT CASSPYTRQGANTEAFF
TRBJ2-5 TRBV6-1 - - TGTGCCAGCAGAGCAGGACTATCCGAGACCCAGTACTTC CASRAGLSETQYF
TRBJ2-3 TRBV10-3 TRBD2 once TGTGCCATCAGTGGGGTCCAACTAGCGGGAGTCACAGATACGCAGTATTTT CAISGVQLAGVTDTQYF
TRBJ1-2 TRBV7-6 - - TGTGCCAGCAGCCCAACAGGGAACTATGGCTACACCTTC CASSPTGNYGYTF
TRBJ2-5 TRBV2 TRBD2 - TGTGCCAGCAGTCCTCAGCGGGGGGTTTCAGAGACCCAGTACTTC CASSPQRGVSETQYF
TRBJ1-2 TRBV27 - - TGTGCCAGCAGTTTCTGGGCCCCGACAGTAGCCTCAAGCTATGGCTACACCTTC CASSFWAPTVASSYGYTF
TRBJ1-2 TRBV6-1 - - TGTGCCAGCAGTGAAGCCCAGGGCGGAGGCTACACCTTC CASSEAQGGGYTF
TRBJ2-3 TRBV19 - - TGTGCCAGTAGTGGAGGGGGCCGGGGAGATACGCAGTATTTT CASSGGGRGDTQYF
TRBJ2-4 TRBV6-6 TRBD1 - TGTGCCAGCAGTTCGTCAGCCGGGACAGGGAGGGGCATTCAGTACTTC CASSSSAGTGRGIQYF
TRBJ2-5 TRBV5-6 - once TGTGCCAGCAGCTTGGTTCTAGAAGAGACCCAGTACTTC CASSLVLEETQYF
TRBJ1-5 TRBV5-6 TRBD1 - TGTGCCAGCAGCCGGGCAGGGGGTCAGCCCCAGCATTTT CASSRAGGQPQHF
TRBJ2-1 TRBV12-5 - - TGTGCTAGTGGTTTCCGGGTGTCTGGCCTGGTTGAGCAGTTCTTC CASGFRVSGLVEQFF
TRBJ1-2 TRBV6-1 - - TGTGCCAGCAGTGGGAGGGCGCACTATGGCTACACCTTC CASSGRAHYGYTF
TRBJ2-7 TRBV4-1 - - TGCGCCAGCAGCCAAGAAACCGGGTACGAGCAGTACTTC CASSQETGYEQYF
TRBJ1-5 TRBV4-3 - - TGCGCCAGCAGCCAAGTTATAGCGAGCAATCAGCCCCAGCATTTT CASSQVIASNQPQHF
TRBJ2-5 TRBV30 TRBD2 - TGTGCCTGGAGTGTAGGGACTAGCGGGGCGGAGACCCAGTACTTC CAWSVGTSGAETQYF
TRBJ2-7 TRBV6-5 TRBD1 - TGTGCCAGCTCCCGTGGTTGGGACAGCTCCTACGAGCAGTACTTC CASSRGWDSSYEQYF
TRBJ2-5 TRBV25-1 TRBD1 - TGTGCCAGCAGTGAATGGGGGACAGGGGGCGCCGGGTCCCAGTACTTC CASSEWGTGGAGSQYF
TRBJ2-5 TRBV2 TRBD1 - TGTGCCAGCAGTGGGGGGACAGGGGGCAGTGGGACCCAGTACTTC CASSGGTGGSGTQYF
TRBJ2-5 TRBV9 TRBD2 - TGTGCCAGCAGCGTAGCTTCACTAGCGGTGGAGACCCAGTACTTC CASSVASLAVETQYF
TRBJ2-3 TRBV5-5 - - TGTGCCAGCAGCTCCCGGACAGTCACAGATACGCAGTATTTT CASSSRTVTDTQYF